In its sample, the clone carrying this T cell receptor (beta chain) was seen many times. The data belong to a study of regulatory T cells in long-lasting Graves disease. Time point specified: newly diagnosed GD, antithyroid drugs for less than 3 months. PBMC-derived RNA was used for the TCR library. The CDR3 spans 15 residues. The germline gives CDR1 KGHDR, CDR2 SFDVKD. The V segment lost 6 bases and the J segment 0 bases; nucleotides outside the gene matches: 2. In building TCR beta libraries, iRepertoire HTBI primers were used together with Arm-PCR of CDR3 regions. From the multiplex PCR reads, TCRdb called clonotypes with MiXCR, one entry per CDR3 protein. The sample gives 600,000 to 650,000 distinct CDR3 sequences, 16% of which show up once; under 20% is in the top ten. In addition, the sample was reused for a study of T cells in Graves' hyperthyroidism and ophthalmopathy.

The chain employs TRBV24-1 and TRBJ2-2; TRBD2 matches 8 bases. The TCR was taken from a young woman with Graves disease. The input for sequencing was peripheral blood mononuclear cells (PBMCs), taken at new diagnosis, from a patient treated with antithyroid drugs. The CDR3 sequence: CATSMGLANTGELFF. Here the CDR3 DNA reads TGTGCCACCAGTATGGGACTAGCGAACACCGGGGAGCTGTTTTTT.